The T cell receptor (beta chain) described here comes from a study of PD-1 blockade in classical Hodgkin lymphoma. Described time point: cycle 4 day 1 (C4D1), after more than five weeks of nivolumab. Brentuximab vedotin exposure varied, and every patient relapsed after autologous stem cell transplantation. PBMCs, once thawed, yielded CD8+ T cells isolated by magnetic negative selection. Complete response, partial response or progressive disease were the best responses. Study-wide results and caveats: Any patient who commenced nivolumab under 1 year after ASCT was excluded.

The assay was immunoSEQ multiplex PCR, and TCRdb's table has in-frame clones only and misses some. Altogether about 19,000 clones are present, around 89% being singletons, with the ten largest covering 4.5% to 5%. Germline values: CDR1 SNHLY, CDR2 FYNNEI. This CDR3 has 10 residues. The V end lost 7 bases, the J end lost 4 bases, and 5 bases lay between the germline ends. Details on this clone: Antigen: not known.

The sample consisted of CD8+ T cells from blood, taken before the fourth cycle of nivolumab. This receptor was taken from a human donor with classical Hodgkin lymphoma. The V gene is TRBV2, the J gene TRBJ2-7; D gene uncertain. Here the CDR3 DNA reads TGTGCCAGCACCCGGTACGAGCAGTACTTC. Its protein product is CASTRYEQYF.